Each of the 19 T cell receptor beta chains below was sequenced from the same sample in a study of shared clonotypes between healthy human individuals. Clones were sequenced by immunoSEQ multiplex PCR, and TCRdb holds only the in-frame ones, with some missing. The sample carries 2 million to 2.5 million clones, approximately 96% recorded once. Sequenced material: naive CD4+ T cells sorted from blood. Subset defined: CD45RA+ positively selected. The source is a man aged 18 to 35 in good health.

V is TRBV7-3 and J is TRBJ1-1; D perhaps matches TRBD1 (5 bases). The CDR3 is 14 amino acids. The germline V gene encodes CDR1 SGHTA and CDR2 FQGTGA. Trimming cost V 5 bases and J 2 bases, with 12 bases left between them. The CDR3: CASSPQTDNTEAFF. The CDR3 DNA reads as TGTGCCAGCAGCCCGCAGACAGATAACACTGAAGCTTTCTTT.

This sequence joins TRBV6-5 and TRBJ1-6; a possible D gene is TRBD1 (5 bases). The CDR3 runs 15 residues. Looked up from germline, CDR1 is MNHEY and CDR2 is SVGAGI. Trimming pared 1 base from V and 7 bases from J, leaving 11 bases between. The CDR3 sequence is CASSYLGRGNSPLHF. In DNA, the CDR3 is TGTGCCAGCAGTTACTTGGGACGGGGGAATTCACCCCTCCACTTT.

This clone was observed a few times. The chain combines TRBV11-2 with TRBJ2-5; TRBD1 or TRBD2 may be the D gene (5 bases each). From germline, CDR1 is SGHAT and CDR2 FQNNGV. The CDR3 sequence is 14 residues long. Trimming shortened V by 0 bases and J by 2 bases, and 7 bases separated the two germline ends. In DNA form, the CDR3 reads TGTGCCAGCAGCTTAGATGGGGGACAAGAGACCCAGTACTTC. This gives the protein CASSLDGGQETQYF.

The chain links TRBV21-1 to TRBJ2-5; TRBD1, the table's D call, lacks a check against the DNA. TRBV21-1 is termed a pseudogene. The CDR3 has 16 residues. For the CDR3, the DNA is TGTGCCAGCAGCGCCCGTGGGACAGGGGATACGAAGACCCAGTACTTC. Translation gives CASSARGTGDTKTQYF.

The genes are TRBV10-2 and TRBJ1-2; 11 nucleotides align to TRBD1. J lost 7 bases, V lost 2 bases, and 3 bases had no gene match. This CDR3 spans 14 amino acids. The V gene's germline CDR1 is WSHSY and CDR2 SAAADI. The CDR3 is CASSEVGTGGGYTF. CDR3 sequence (DNA): TGCGCCAGCAGTGAGGTGGGGACAGGGGGTGGCTACACCTTC.

This sequence joins TRBV7-2 and TRBJ2-5, with 10 bases fitting TRBD2. After removal of 1 base from V and 1 base from J, the junction contained 3 bases not matched to a gene. In germline, CDR1 is SGHTA, CDR2 FQGNSA. This CDR3 is 16 amino acids long. The CDR3 region has the DNA TGTGCCAGCAGCTTAGTTAGCGGGGGGCCCCAAGAGACCCAGTACTTC. It encodes CASSLVSGGPQETQYF.

V and J are TRBV4-3 and TRBJ1-1; D unclear. Looked up from germline, CDR1 is LGHNA and CDR2 is YSLEER. The CDR3 spans 14 residues. Between the trimmed V and J ends, which lost 4 bases and 0 bases, there was a span of 9 bases. The CDR3 region has the DNA TGCGCCAGCAGCCGAGAGAGGGTGAACACTGAAGCTTTCTTT. It yields the protein CASSRERVNTEAFF.

The rearrangement uses TRBV6-1 and TRBJ1-4; a possible D gene is TRBD1 (5 bases). Deletions cut 6 bases from V and 6 bases from J, with 14 bases between. The CDR3 is 14 residues long. CDR1 is MNHNS, CDR2 SASEGT, per germline. As DNA, the CDR3 is TGTGCCAGCAGCCTCCGGGGACGGTATGAAAAACTGTTTTTT. Amino acid sequence: CASSLRGRYEKLFF.

The chain has TRBV2 and TRBJ2-7; 12 bases align to TRBD1. Unmatched junction bases numbered 7, after V lost 5 bases and J lost 5 bases. Germline V gene sequence: CDR1 SNHLY, CDR2 FYNNEI. CDR3 length: 15 amino acids. The CDR3 DNA follows: TGTGCCAGCAGTCCGGGACAGGGGGCAGGTCACGAGCAGTACTTC. Its translation: CASSPGQGAGHEQYF.

V usage is TRBV14 and J usage is TRBJ1-1, with 9 nucleotides matching TRBD1. The CDR3 extends over 18 amino acids. Germline V lookup: CDR1 SGHDN, CDR2 FVKESK. V gave up 1 base and J gave up 1 base; unmatched junction bases: 10. The CDR3 protein is CASSQVLNRGRENTEAFF. The CDR3 nucleotides read TGTGCCAGCAGCCAAGTTTTAAACAGGGGGCGAGAGAACACTGAAGCTTTCTTT.

J is TRBJ2-3 and V is TRBV7-2, with 10 bases matching TRBD2. Germline V gene data show CDR1 as SGHTA and CDR2 as FQGNSA. The trim removed 4 bases at V and 10 bases at J, leaving 5 bases unmatched. This CDR3 contains 13 residues. The CDR3, as DNA: TGTGCCAGCAGCTCCACCGGGACTAGCGCGCAGTATTTT. This sequence encodes CASSSTGTSAQYF.

As to this clone: Other DNA sequences within the sample encode an identical CDR3. The chain joins TRBV5-1 to TRBJ1-5; no firm D call. CDR1 and CDR2 (germline): SGHRS, YFSETQ. This CDR3 spans 15 amino acids. V was clipped by 0 bases and J by 2 bases, with 9 bases between them. This chain's CDR3 is CASSLEGSGNQPQHF. The CDR3 region has the DNA TGCGCCAGCAGCTTGGAGGGAAGTGGCAATCAGCCCCAGCATTTT.

This CDR3 is CASSPNYSGANVLTF. The CDR3, as DNA: TGTGCCAGCTCACCAAACTACTCTGGGGCCAACGTCCTGACTTTC. The chain joins TRBV18 to TRBJ2-6; D ambiguous. Trimming pared 2 bases from V and 0 bases from J, leaving 5 bases between. The CDR3 runs 15 residues. Germline CDR1 is KGHSH and CDR2 is LQKENI.

V gene TRBV5-1 combines with J gene TRBJ1-1, with 10 bases aligning to TRBD1. V lost 5 bases to trimming and J lost 4 bases; unmatched junction nucleotides: 5. The CDR3 contains 14 residues. Germline assignment: CDR1 SGHRS and CDR2 YFSETQ. In nucleotides, the CDR3 is TGCGCCAGCAGGCAGACAGGGGGCCTCACTGAAGCTTTCTTT. This gives the protein CASRQTGGLTEAFF. Together with reference TRBV5-1 and TRBJ1-1, the CDR3 gives the full variable domain: KAGVTQTPRYLIKTRGQQVTLSCSPISGHRSVSWYQQTPGQGLQFLFEYFSETQRNKGNFPGRFSGRQFSNSRSEMNVSTLELGDSALYLCASRQTGGLTEAFFGQGTRLTVV.

The rearrangement links TRBV2 to TRBJ1-2; the D gene is possibly TRBD1 (5 bases). The V gene's germline CDR1 is SNHLY and CDR2 FYNNEI. The CDR3 spans 14 residues. Trimming pared 8 bases from V and 2 bases from J, leaving 15 bases between. The CDR3 is CASSLRGTNYGYTF. The CDR3 DNA sequence: TGTGCCAGCTCTTTACGGGGGACCAACTATGGCTACACCTTC.

The gene calls are TRBV5-4 and TRBJ1-3, with D maybe TRBD1 (6 bases). This CDR3 spans 16 amino acids. Germline V gene lookup returns CDR1 SGHNT and CDR2 YYREEE (reference sequence). V was pared by 0 bases and J by 0 bases, with 10 bases between. DNA of the CDR3: TGTGCCAGCAGCTTGGGACAGGCAAACTCTGGAAACACCATATATTTT. The encoded protein is CASSLGQANSGNTIYF.

The chain links TRBV6-1 to TRBJ1-1, with 7 bases aligning to TRBD1. V lost 1 base, J lost 5 bases, and 7 bases stayed unmatched. The CDR3 totals 15 residues. CDR1 is MNHNS, CDR2 SASEGT, per germline. In DNA, the CDR3 is TGTGCCAGCAGTGAAGTGACAGGGAGTTCAACTGAAGCTTTCTTT. Its protein product is CASSEVTGSSTEAFF.

J is TRBJ1-5 and V is TRBV6-1; D unclear. This CDR3 is built from 13 residues. Deletions cut 3 bases from V and 6 bases from J, with 9 bases between. CDR1 and CDR2 (germline): MNHNS, SASEGT. Here the CDR3 reads CASSDRLGQPQHF. The DNA of the CDR3 is TGTGCCAGCAGTGATCGATTAGGTCAGCCCCAGCATTTT.

The rearrangement joins TRBV6-1 to TRBJ2-3; 9 nucleotides align to TRBD2. Germline assignment: CDR1 MNHNS and CDR2 SASEGT. CDR3 length equals 18 residues. V was clipped by 1 base and J by 0 bases; unmatched bases: 8. In nucleotides, the CDR3 is TGTGCCAGCAGTGAAGTTAGGATAGCGGGAGCTAGCACAGATACGCAGTATTTT. As protein: CASSEVRIAGASTDTQYF.